This entry concerns a single T cell receptor beta chain. This clonotype was seen a handful of times. The clone's antigen remains unknown. No much larger clonotype is one base removed from it; base qualities were not supplied. The library was prepared using 5' RACE. TCRdb lists the instrument as Illumina HiSeq 2000. A universal primer binding site was added through template switching, and the final cDNA carried a unique molecular identifier so that TCR cDNA molecules could be counted accurately. First-strand cDNA for TCR alpha and beta chains was synthesized from specific primers in the conserved constant-segment region. To control for contamination, each cDNA library was double barcoded with a SMART-Mk sample barcode plus Illumina barcodes. TruSeq adapter sequences, together with Illumina sample barcodes, were added in two successive PCR steps. TCR alpha and beta cDNA libraries were sequenced on the Illumina HiSeq platform with custom primers. Per the original workflow: Unique molecular identifiers were extracted from raw reads with MiGEC, and CDR3 positions were determined with MiXCR. For each individual, recombination models were inferred using an EM algorithm with the repgenHMM and IGoR tools. Shared clonotype analysis was performed with the tcR package in R, normalizing sharing by the product of cloneset sizes. To study raw recombination without the effects of thymic and clonal selection, out-of-frame nonproductive sequences were analyzed. In-frame beta chains were kept once TCRdb had trimmed the public reads at Q25 with fastp and called clones with MiXCR. Entries are consolidated by CDR3 protein sequence, retaining the most common genes and DNA. Clone size and V and J calls follow TCRdb, not the original study. Recorded for this sample are 350,000 to 400,000 distinct CDR3 sequences; 9% of them occurred a single time. Under 9.5% of the sample goes to the ten largest clones.

Every donor was a healthy Caucasian. The study also sequenced three unrelated non-twin adults: a male aged 18 to 30, a male aged 50 to 59 and a female aged 50 to 59. Using Miltenyi CD45RO+ enrichment and human naive T-cell isolation kits, memory (CD45RO+) and naive T cells were isolated from PBMC. The junction shows trimming of 0 bases on V and 8 bases on J, plus 10 bases between the germline ends. The germline V gene (reference sequence) gives CDR1 as GTSNPN and CDR2 as SVGIG. Counted from cysteine to phenylalanine, this CDR3 has 12 amino acids. The retained sequence is limited to the CDR3, 36 bases, with the frame set at the first base. This sample is drawn from a study of identical twins (dated by TCRdb to between 2015 and 2016). In the study overall: To test whether fetal clonotypes persist, this study deep-sequenced TCR alpha and beta repertoires from monozygotic twins, from unrelated adults of various ages, and from cord blood. Replicate twin experiments were performed at different times using different library preparation protocols to rule out contamination.

Overall results and qualifications from the work: Abundant cord blood beta clonotypes had fewer insertions, young adult naive repertoires showed a similar but weaker trend, and memory repertoires showed no such trend. Conclusions relied on cross-sectional statistical analysis, since the same donors could not be followed over many years. Out-of-frame TCR alpha sequences shared between twins showed an excess of low generation-probability sequences compared with coincidental sharing between unrelated individuals. Invariant T cells such as MAIT and iNKT could partly confound zero-insertion analyses, though diverse VJ usage argued against this for most clonotypes. The excess sharing between twins in beta out-of-frame sequences was weaker because fewer shared sequences reduced the signal-to-noise ratio. In monozygotic twins, recombination models systematically underestimated out-of-frame TCR alpha sharing, but the models matched the sharing seen between unrelated individuals.

Here the chain combines TRBV30 and TRBJ1-2; the D gene is possibly TRBD1, with 5 bases matching. The sequenced sample was naive T cells sorted from blood. Interpreted using the paper, the cell subset or site label stands for: cells isolated with a human naive T-cell isolation kit. The TCR originated in a woman in her 50s in good health. The DNA sequence reads TGTGCCTGGAGTGTGACGGGGGTAGGCTACACCTTC. Translated, this is CAWSVTGVGYTF.